This T cell receptor beta chain was sequenced for a study of CD8+ T cells in alopecia areata (dated by TCRdb to between 2017 and 2018). Notes on the research overall: Treated patients were enrolled in an open-label pilot trial of oral tofacitinib, 5 to 10 mg twice daily, for moderate-to-severe alopecia areata. RNA was obtained with the PAXgene miRNA kit for fixed scalp, the miRNeasy kit for PBMCs, and the RNeasy kit for mouse skin. TCRbeta CDR3 regions were amplified by immunoSEQ multiplex PCR using 35 Vbeta forward and 13 Jbeta reverse primers. Patients on tofacitinib were biopsied at baseline and after 4 and 24 weeks of treatment, and several of the patients also had a later scalp biopsy. Scalp clonality was compared across normal scalp (n=4), patchy alopecia areata scalp (n=8), and alopecia totalis/universalis scalp (n=8). Patients stayed on tofacitinib for 6 to 18 months and then had 6 months of follow-up off drug so that delayed response and recurrence could be assessed. For the treated patients, the SALT score, which quantifies what percentage of scalp surface area is affected, served as the measure of disease severity. On the human side, TCRbeta sequencing was run on scalp tissue and on sorted CD4+ and CD8+ peripheral blood T cells from healthy controls and from alopecia areata patients with either patchy or totalis/universalis disease. The study used high-throughput TCRbeta sequencing to examine T cell clonal expansion in alopecia areata, in both the C3H/HeJ mouse model and human patients. Broader findings and caveats from the paper: Because the treated cohort was small and had only one nonresponder, larger studies are needed to examine links between baseline CD8+ expansion and response. Tofacitinib significantly decreased scalp clonality and the number of expanded CD8+ clones among the top 100 scalp clones. Compared with normal scalp, lesional scalp had higher clonality and more expanded CD8+ clones, particularly in alopecia totalis/universalis, a pattern that suggests antigenic drive. Unlike mouse skin, where gammadelta T cells dominate, normal human skin contains resident alphabeta T cells that get sequenced too, which complicates analysis of the scalp TCR repertoire. TCR sequences shared between patients were less clear than in mice, possibly partly because of HLA diversity in the patient population. During tofacitinib treatment, many expanded lesional clones remained in scalp and blood, and this persistence may partly explain relapse after treatment is stopped.

The library was prepared using the immunoSEQ multiplex PCR assay. To provide template for TCR sequencing, every sample had RNA extracted and reverse transcribed into cDNA. SuperScript III was used to make first-strand cDNA, primed with a 2:1 mix of oligo-dT and random hexamers. A synthetic immune receptor repertoire was used to measure amplification bias, and any remaining bias was corrected computationally. Per the authors' processing: Raw reads were preprocessed for error removal, and CDR3 was defined according to IMGT conventions as running from the conserved cysteine to phenylalanine. To get clonality, Shannon entropy was normalized by log2 of the number of productive unique TCRs and the result was subtracted from 1. Whether scalp clones were CD4 or CD8 was inferred by matching scalp TCRbeta sequences against CD4 and CD8 repertoires sorted from blood. The source is immuneACCESS, and TCRdb retained only in-frame sequences with V and J called. Part of the clones is not carried over; for the studies checked, unresolved V genes explain less than half of this, and the remainder is unexplained. That table gives V, J and clone size, and the DNA gave D and trimming. This sample comprises some 150,000 clones, roughly 60% of them detected only once. The ten largest clones capture 16% of the sample.

Points on this clone: Its antigen specificity is not known. No quality values exist for individual bases; no much larger clone is one base distant.

Taken with the paper, the label for treatment or condition translates to: oral pan-JAK inhibitor, 5-10 mg twice daily. From alopecia areata patients, peripheral blood was collected along with lesional scalp punch biopsies. PBMCs were isolated by density centrifugation and stained for CD3, CD4 and CD8, and CD4+ and CD8+ T cells were sorted on a FACSAria. The clonotype originates from a human donor with alopecia areata. Sample: CD4+ T cells sorted from blood, taken at approximately week 55, from a patient treated with tofacitinib.

In nucleotides, the sequence is TGTGCCAGCAGCCTTCAGGAATCTGGGGCCAACGTCCTGACTTTC. The translation is CASSLQESGANVLTF. The chain uses TRBV7-2 and TRBJ2-6; the D gene is unclear. V is clipped by 5 bases and J by 1 base, and the sequence between their germline boundaries is 9 bases long. Taken from the germline V gene, the CDR1 and CDR2 loops are SGHTA and FQGNSA. The CDR3, from cysteine to phenylalanine, totals 15 residues. Only the CDR3 portion is preserved as DNA: 45 bases, with reading frame beginning at the first base. This CDR3, with the reference TRBV7-2 and TRBJ2-6 proteins standing in past its ends, gives the full variable domain GAGVSQSPSNKVTEKGKDVELRCDPISGHTALYWYRQSLGQGLEFLIYFQGNSAPDKSGLPSDRFSAERTGGSVSTLTIQRTQQEDSAVYLCASSLQESGANVLTFGAGSRLTVL.